This T cell receptor beta chain came from a study of T cell clones after liver transplantation. Study information: TCRbeta sequencing after a pre-transplant mixed lymphocyte reaction identified graft-donor-reactive clones, later tracked in post-transplant blood.

Assay: immunoSEQ multiplex PCR; the TCRdb copy retains only in-frame clones and omits some. The table lists 75,000 to 95,000 clones, 70% to 90% of them singletons. Turning to this clone: No antigen is known for it.

Germline CDR1 reads DFQATT; CDR2 reads SNEGSKA (reference sequence). V lost 5 bases to trimming and J lost 10 bases; unmatched junction nucleotides: 5. This CDR3 comprises 11 residues. Findings and caveats of the study: Graft donor-reactive T cells may have migrated into the graft rather than being deleted. Post-transplant time points were not standardized, so conclusions are preliminary.

The source is a human patient who received a liver transplant. The T cells may partly be graft donor cells. The chain links TRBV20-1 to TRBJ2-1, with 7 nucleotides matching TRBD2. This specimen consisted of CD4+ T cells from blood, obtained at the 22-month timepoint. CDR3 in DNA: TGCAGTGCTGAGCGACTAGCCGAGCAGTTCTTC. It encodes CSAERLAEQFF.